Listed below are T cell receptor beta chains from one sample, sequenced in a study of T cell changes during pregnancy in multiple sclerosis. Produced via immunoSEQ multiplex PCR; TCRdb's table is partial and in-frame only. The profile shows 45,000 to 60,000 clones, over 80% of them singletons. Sequences were derived from CD4+ T cells from peripheral blood mononuclear cells, sampled in the third trimester of pregnancy. The receptors stem from a female donor with multiple sclerosis, enrolled in a pregnancy study. CDR3s leave out the opening cysteine and the closing phenylalanine or tryptophan.

CDR3 protein	J gene	V gene
ASSLTGDREDKNIQY	TRBJ2-4	TRBV5-6
ASNKGQGRIKNTEAF	TRBJ1-1	TRBV5-8
ASSWEGRSDTQY	TRBJ2-3	TRBV27
ASSGQWETQY	TRBJ2-5	TRBV7-9
ASTPIPRSGGNEQF	TRBJ2-1	TRBV7-9
ASSLVGGITEAF	TRBJ1-1	TRBV7-9
ASSPGTASYEQY	TRBJ2-7	TRBV5-6
ASSQDRLSGSRNEQY	TRBJ2-7	TRBV4-3
ASRPGSGGYYEQY	TRBJ2-7	TRBV5-4
ASRPLAGNYEQY	TRBJ2-7	TRBV5-1
ASSQRSPSEKLF	TRBJ1-4	TRBV4-2
ASSLEAPGDTIY	TRBJ1-3	TRBV5-1
ASSFGADQETQY	TRBJ2-5	TRBV5-1
ASSNPGTQSGNEQF	TRBJ2-1	TRBV21-1
ASTKKGDSWKAYEQY	TRBJ2-7	TRBV27
ASSHRGTSGLNEQF	TRBJ2-1	TRBV4-2
ASSIRELVPGANVLT	TRBJ2-6	TRBV19
ASSVGGGPWGYT	TRBJ1-2	TRBV9
SATEGLAYYEQY	TRBJ2-7	TRBV29-1
ATKGTSGRVSEQF	TRBJ2-1	TRBV10-3
ASSFGQNTQY	TRBJ2-3	TRBV5-4
ASKAGVTYNEQF	TRBJ2-1	TRBV28
ASSQGKQGTDGYT	TRBJ1-2	TRBV4-1
ASSSSGSPGELF	TRBJ2-2	TRBV6-6
ATSAVQGARGEKLF	TRBJ1-4	TRBV15
ASSLRGTYNEQF	TRBJ2-1	TRBV18
ASSPSLSYNEQF	TRBJ2-1	TRBV6-5
ATRQTNEKLF	TRBJ1-4	TRBV28
ASSGTGRTNEQF	TRBJ2-1	TRBV27
ASSPEASFPREQF	TRBJ2-1	TRBV7-8
AISDWRGLAGGSTDTQY	TRBJ2-3	TRBV10-3
ASRVTGRSGNTIY	TRBJ1-3	TRBV6-1
ASSYSRGVPNTIY	TRBJ1-3	TRBV6-5
ASSILSGEAYEQY	TRBJ2-7	TRBV19
ASSLLGGRGEQY	TRBJ2-7	TRBV7-2
ASSILAGTGELF	TRBJ2-2	TRBV19
AIKLAGNHNEQF	TRBJ2-1	TRBV10-3
ASSDQRGGTQY	TRBJ2-3	TRBV25-1
ASRVGTSPADTQY	TRBJ2-3	TRBV28
AISRPGTGNTEAF	TRBJ1-1	TRBV10-3